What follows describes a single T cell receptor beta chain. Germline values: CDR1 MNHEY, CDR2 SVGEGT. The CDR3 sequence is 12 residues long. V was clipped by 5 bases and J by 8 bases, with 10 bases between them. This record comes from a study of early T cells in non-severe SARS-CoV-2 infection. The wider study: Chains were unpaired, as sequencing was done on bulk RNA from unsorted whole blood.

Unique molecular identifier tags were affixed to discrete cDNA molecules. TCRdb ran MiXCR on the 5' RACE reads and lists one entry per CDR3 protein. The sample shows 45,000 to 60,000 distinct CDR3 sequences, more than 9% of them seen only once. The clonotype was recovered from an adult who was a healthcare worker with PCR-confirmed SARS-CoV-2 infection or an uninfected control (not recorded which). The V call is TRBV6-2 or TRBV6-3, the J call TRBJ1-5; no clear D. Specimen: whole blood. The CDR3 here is CASSRREEPQHF. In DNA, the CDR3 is TGTGCCAGCAGTCGCCGGGAAGAGCCCCAGCATTTT.